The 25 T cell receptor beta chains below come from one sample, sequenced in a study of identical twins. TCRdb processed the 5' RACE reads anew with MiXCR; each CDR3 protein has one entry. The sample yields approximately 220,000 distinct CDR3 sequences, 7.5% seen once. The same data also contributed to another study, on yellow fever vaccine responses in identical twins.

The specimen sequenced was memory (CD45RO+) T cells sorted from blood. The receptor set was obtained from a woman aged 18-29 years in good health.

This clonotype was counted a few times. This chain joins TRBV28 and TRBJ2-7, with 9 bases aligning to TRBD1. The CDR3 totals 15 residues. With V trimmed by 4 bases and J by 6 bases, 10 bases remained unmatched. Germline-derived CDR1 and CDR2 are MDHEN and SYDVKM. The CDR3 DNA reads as TGTGCCAGCAGTTCACAGGGACAGGGAATGGGCGAGCAGTACTTC. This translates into CASSSQGQGMGEQYF.

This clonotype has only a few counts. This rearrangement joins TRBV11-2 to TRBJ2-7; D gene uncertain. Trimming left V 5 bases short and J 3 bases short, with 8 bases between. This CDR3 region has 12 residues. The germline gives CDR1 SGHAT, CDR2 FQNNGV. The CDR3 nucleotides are TGTGCCAGCAGCGTACAGAACTACGAGCAGTACTTC. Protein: CASSVQNYEQYF.

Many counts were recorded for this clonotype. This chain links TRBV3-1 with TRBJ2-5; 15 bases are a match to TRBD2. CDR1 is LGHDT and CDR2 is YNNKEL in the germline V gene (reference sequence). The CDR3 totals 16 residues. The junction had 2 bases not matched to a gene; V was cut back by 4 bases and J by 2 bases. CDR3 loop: CASSPGTSGRQETQYF. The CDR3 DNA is TGTGCCAGCAGCCCCGGGACTAGCGGGAGGCAAGAGACCCAGTACTTC.

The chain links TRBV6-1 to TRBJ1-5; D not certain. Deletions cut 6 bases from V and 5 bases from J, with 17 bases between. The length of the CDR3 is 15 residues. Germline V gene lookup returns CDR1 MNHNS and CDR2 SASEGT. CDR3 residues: CASSRNEVEDQPQHF. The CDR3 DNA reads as TGTGCCAGCAGCCGCAACGAAGTGGAGGATCAGCCCCAGCATTTT.

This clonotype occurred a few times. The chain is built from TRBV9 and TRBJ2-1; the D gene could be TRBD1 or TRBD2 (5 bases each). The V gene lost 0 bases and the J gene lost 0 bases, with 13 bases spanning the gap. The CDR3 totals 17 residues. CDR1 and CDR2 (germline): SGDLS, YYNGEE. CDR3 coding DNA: TGTGCCAGCAGCGTAGGGGTCGGGGCCTACTCCTACAATGAGCAGTTCTTC. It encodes CASSVGVGAYSYNEQFF.

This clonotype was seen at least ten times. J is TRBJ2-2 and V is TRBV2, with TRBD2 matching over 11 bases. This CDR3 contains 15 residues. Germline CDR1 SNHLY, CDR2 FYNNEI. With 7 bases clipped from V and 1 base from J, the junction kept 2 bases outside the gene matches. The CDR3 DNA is TGTGCCAGCACAGGGACTAGCGGGAACACCGGGGAGCTGTTTTTT. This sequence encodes CASTGTSGNTGELFF.

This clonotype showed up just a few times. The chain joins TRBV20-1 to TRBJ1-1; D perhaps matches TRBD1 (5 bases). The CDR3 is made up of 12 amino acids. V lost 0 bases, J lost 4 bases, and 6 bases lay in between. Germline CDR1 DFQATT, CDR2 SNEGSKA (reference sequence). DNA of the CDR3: TGCAGTGCTAGAGAGGACATCACTGAAGCTTTCTTT. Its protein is CSAREDITEAFF.

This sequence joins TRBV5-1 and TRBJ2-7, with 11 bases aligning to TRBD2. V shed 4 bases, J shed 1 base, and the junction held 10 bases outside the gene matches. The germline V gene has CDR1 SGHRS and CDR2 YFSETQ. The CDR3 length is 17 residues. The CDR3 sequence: CASSPMAGTSGSYEQYF. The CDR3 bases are TGCGCCAGCAGCCCAATGGCAGGGACTAGCGGTTCCTACGAGCAGTACTTC.

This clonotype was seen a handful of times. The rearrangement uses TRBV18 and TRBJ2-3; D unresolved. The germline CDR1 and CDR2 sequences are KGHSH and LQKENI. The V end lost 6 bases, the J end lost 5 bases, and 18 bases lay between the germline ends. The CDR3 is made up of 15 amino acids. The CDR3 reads CASSVSGKSVDTQYF. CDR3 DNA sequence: TGTGCCAGCTCCGTTAGTGGGAAAAGTGTAGATACGCAGTATTTT. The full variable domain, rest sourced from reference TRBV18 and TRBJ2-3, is NAGVMQNPRHLVRRRGQEARLRCSPMKGHSHVYWYRQLPEEGLKFMVYLQKENIIDESGMPKERFSAEFPKEGPSILRIQQVVRGDSAAYFCASSVSGKSVDTQYFGPGTRLTVL.

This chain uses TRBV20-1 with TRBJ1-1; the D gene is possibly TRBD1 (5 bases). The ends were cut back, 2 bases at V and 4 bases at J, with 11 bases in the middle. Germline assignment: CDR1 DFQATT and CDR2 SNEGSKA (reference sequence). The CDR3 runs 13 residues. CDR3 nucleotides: TGCAGTGCTAGACTTCAGGGTGGCACTGAAGCTTTCTTT. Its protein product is CSARLQGGTEAFF.

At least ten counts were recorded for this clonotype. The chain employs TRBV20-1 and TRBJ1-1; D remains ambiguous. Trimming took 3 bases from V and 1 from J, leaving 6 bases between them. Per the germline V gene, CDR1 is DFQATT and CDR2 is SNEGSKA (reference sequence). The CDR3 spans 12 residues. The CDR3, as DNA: TGCAGTGCTAGGAAGGAGAACACTGAAGCTTTCTTT. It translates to CSARKENTEAFF.

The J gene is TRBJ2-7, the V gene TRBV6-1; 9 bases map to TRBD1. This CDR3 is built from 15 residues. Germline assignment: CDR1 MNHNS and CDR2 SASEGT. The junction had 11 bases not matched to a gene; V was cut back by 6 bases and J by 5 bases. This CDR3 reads CASSELGTGRHEQYF. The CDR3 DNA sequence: TGTGCCAGCAGCGAACTCGGGACAGGGAGGCACGAGCAGTACTTC.

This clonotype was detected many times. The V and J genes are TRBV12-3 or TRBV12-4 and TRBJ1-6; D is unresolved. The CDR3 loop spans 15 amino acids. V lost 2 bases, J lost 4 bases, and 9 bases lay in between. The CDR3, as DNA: TGTGCCAGCAGTTTACGCGGGAGTTATAATTCACCCCTCCACTTT. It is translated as CASSLRGSYNSPLHF.

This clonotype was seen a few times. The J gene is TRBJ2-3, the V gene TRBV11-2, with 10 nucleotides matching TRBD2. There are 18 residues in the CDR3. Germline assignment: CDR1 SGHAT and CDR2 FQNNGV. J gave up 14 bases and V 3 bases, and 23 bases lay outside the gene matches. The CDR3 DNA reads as TGTGCCAGCAGCTTGGGACGGAGGGAAGGACTAGCGGCCTCAGGGATGTATTTT. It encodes CASSLGRREGLAASGMYF.

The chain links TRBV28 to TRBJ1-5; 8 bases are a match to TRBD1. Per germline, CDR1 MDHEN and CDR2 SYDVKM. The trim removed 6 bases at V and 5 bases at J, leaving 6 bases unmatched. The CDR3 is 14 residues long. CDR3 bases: TGTGCCAGCAGACCGACAGGGGTACATCAGCCCCAGCATTTT. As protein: CASRPTGVHQPQHF. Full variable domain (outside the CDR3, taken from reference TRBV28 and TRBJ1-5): DVKVTQSSRYLVKRTGEKVFLECVQDMDHENMFWYRQDPGLGLRLIYFSYDVKMKEKGDIPEGYSVSREKKERFSLILESASTNQTSMYLCASRPTGVHQPQHFGDGTRLSIL.

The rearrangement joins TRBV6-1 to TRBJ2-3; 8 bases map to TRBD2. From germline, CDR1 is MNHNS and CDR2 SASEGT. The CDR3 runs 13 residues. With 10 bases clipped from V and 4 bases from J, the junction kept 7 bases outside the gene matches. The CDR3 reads CATRTSKSDTQYF. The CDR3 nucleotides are TGTGCCACGAGGACTAGCAAGTCAGATACGCAGTATTTT.

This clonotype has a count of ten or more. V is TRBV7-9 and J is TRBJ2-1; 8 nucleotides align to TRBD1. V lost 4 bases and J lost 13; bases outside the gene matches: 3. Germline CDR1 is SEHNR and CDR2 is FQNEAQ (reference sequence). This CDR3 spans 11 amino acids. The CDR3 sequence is CASSWTGTQFF. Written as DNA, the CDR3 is TGTGCCAGCAGCTGGACAGGGACCCAGTTCTTC.

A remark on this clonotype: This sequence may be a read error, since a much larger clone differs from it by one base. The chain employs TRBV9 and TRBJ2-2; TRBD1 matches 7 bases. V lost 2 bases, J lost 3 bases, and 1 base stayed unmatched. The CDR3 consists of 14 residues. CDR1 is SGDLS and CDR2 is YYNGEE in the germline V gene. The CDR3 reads CASSVTGDTGELFF. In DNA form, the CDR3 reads TGTGCCAGCAGCGTTACAGGGGACACCGGGGAGCTGTTTTTT. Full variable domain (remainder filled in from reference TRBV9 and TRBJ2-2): DSGVTQTPKHLITATGQRVTLRCSPRSGDLSVYWYQQSLDQGLQFLIQYYNGEERAKGNILERFSAQQFPDLHSELNLSSLELGDSALYFCASSVTGDTGELFFGEGSRLTVL.

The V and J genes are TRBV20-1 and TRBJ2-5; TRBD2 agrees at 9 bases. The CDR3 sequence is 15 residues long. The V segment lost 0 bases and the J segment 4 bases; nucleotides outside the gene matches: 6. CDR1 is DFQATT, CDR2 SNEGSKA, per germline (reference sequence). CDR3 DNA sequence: TGCAGTGCTAGAGATATGCGGGGGGGACGAGAGACCCAGTACTTC. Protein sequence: CSARDMRGGRETQYF.

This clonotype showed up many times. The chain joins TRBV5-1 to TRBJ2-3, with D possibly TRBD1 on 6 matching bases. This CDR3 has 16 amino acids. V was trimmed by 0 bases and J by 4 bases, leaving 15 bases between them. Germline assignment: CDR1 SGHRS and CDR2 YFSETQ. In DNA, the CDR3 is TGCGCCAGCAGCTTGGCCCCAGGGGAAGGTCCAGATACGCAGTATTTT. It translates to CASSLAPGEGPDTQYF.

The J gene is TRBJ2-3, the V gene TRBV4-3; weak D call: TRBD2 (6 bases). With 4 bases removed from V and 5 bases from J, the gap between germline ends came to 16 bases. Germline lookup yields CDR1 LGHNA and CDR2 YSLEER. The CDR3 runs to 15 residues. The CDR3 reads CASSPLSGAGDTQYF. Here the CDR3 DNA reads TGCGCCAGCAGCCCCTTGTCGGGAGCTGGAGATACGCAGTATTTT.

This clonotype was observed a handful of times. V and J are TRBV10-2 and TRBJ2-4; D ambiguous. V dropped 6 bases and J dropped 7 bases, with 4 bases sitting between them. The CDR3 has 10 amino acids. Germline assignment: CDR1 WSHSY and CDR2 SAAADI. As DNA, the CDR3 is TGCGCCAGCAGAGATAACATTCAGTACTTC. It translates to CASRDNIQYF.

DNA of the CDR3: TGTGCCAGCAGCCCTCCCGGGGGTAACGGTGAAGCTTTCTTT. Translating it yields CASSPPGGNGEAFF. The chain joins TRBV6-1 to TRBJ1-1; the D gene is possibly TRBD1 (5 bases). Trimming took 6 bases from V and 7 from J, leaving 18 bases between them. Looked up from germline, CDR1 is MNHNS and CDR2 is SASEGT. CDR3 length: 14 amino acids.

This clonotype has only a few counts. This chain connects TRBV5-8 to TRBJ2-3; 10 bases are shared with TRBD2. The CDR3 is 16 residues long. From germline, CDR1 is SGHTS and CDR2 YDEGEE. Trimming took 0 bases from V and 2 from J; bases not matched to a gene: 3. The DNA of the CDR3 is TGTGCCAGCAGCTTGGGGACTAGCGGCTTCACAGATACGCAGTATTTT. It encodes CASSLGTSGFTDTQYF.

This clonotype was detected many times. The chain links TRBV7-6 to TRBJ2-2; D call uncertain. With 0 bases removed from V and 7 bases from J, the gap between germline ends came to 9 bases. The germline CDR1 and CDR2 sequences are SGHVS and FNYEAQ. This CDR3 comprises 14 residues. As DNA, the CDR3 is TGTGCCAGCAGCTTAGCCGGGTTAGACGGGGAGCTGTTTTTT. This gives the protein CASSLAGLDGELFF. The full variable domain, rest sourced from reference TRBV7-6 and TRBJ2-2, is GAGVSQSPRYKVTKRGQDVALRCDPISGHVSLYWYRQALGQGPEFLTYFNYEAQQDKSGLPNDRFSAERPEGSISTLTIQRTEQRDSAMYRCASSLAGLDGELFFGEGSRLTVL.